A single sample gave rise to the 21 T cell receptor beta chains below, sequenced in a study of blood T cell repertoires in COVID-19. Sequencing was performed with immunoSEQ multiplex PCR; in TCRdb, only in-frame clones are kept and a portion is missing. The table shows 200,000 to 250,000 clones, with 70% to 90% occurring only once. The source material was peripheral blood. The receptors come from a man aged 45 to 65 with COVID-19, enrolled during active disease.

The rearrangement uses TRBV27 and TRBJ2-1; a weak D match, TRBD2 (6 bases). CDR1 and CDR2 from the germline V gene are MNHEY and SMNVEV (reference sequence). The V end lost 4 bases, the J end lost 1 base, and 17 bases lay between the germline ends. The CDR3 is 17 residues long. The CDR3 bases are TGTGCCAGCAGTTCTCCCGGGAGCGTAAGTTCCTACAATGAGCAGTTCTTC. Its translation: CASSSPGSVSSYNEQFF.

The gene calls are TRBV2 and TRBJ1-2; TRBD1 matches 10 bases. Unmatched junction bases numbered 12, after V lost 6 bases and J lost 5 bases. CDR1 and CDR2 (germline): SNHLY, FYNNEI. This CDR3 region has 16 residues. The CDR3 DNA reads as TGTGCCAGCAGGAATATGGGACAGGGGATTCGTTATGGCTACACCTTC. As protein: CASRNMGQGIRYGYTF.

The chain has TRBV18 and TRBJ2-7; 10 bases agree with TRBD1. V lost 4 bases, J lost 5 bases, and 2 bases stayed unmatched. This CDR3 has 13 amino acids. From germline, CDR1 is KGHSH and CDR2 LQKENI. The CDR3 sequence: CASSLGTGDEQYF. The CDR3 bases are TGTGCCAGCTCACTGGGGACAGGGGACGAGCAGTACTTC.

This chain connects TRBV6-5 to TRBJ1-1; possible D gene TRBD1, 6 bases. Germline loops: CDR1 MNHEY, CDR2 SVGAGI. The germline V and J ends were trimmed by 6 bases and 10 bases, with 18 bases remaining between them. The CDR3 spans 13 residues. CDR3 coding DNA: TGTGCCAGCAGGACAACAGGGACGGGGAGAGCTTTCTTT. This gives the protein CASRTTGTGRAFF.

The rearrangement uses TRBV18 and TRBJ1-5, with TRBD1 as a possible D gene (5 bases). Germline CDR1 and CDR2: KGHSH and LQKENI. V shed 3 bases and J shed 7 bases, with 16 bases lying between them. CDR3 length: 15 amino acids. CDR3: CASSPPEQGGQPQHF. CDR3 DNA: TGTGCCAGCTCACCCCCGGAGCAGGGAGGGCAGCCCCAGCATTTT. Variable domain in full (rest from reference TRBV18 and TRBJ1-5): NAGVMQNPRHLVRRRGQEARLRCSPMKGHSHVYWYRQLPEEGLKFMVYLQKENIIDESGMPKERFSAEFPKEGPSILRIQQVVRGDSAAYFCASSPPEQGGQPQHFGDGTRLSIL.

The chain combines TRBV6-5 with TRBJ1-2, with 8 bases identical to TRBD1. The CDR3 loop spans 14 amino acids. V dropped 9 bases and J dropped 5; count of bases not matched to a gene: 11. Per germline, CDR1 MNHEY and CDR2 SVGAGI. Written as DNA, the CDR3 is TGTGCCAGTAAATCTCGGACAGGGCAGTATGGCTACACCTTC. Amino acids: CASKSRTGQYGYTF.

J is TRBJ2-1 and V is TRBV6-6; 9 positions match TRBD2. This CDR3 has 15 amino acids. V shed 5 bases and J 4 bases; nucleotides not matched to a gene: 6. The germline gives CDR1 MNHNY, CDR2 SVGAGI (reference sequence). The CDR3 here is CASSRGREGYNEQFF. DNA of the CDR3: TGTGCCAGCAGTAGGGGGCGGGAGGGTTACAATGAGCAGTTCTTC.

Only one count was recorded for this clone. The CDR3 DNA is TGTGCCAGCAGCAAAGTGAGGGACAGGGGGCTGAGGAACACTGAAGCTTTCTTT. Translating gives CASSKVRDRGLRNTEAFF. This chain connects TRBV21-1 to TRBJ1-1; the DNA was not used to check the table's D call, TRBD1. TRBV21-1 is reported as a pseudogene. The CDR3 is made up of 18 amino acids.

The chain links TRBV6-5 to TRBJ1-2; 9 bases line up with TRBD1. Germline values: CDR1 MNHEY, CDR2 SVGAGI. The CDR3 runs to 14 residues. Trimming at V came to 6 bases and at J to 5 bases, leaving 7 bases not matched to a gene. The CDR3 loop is CASSRDREYYGYTF. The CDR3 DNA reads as TGTGCCAGCAGCAGGGACAGGGAATATTATGGCTACACCTTC.

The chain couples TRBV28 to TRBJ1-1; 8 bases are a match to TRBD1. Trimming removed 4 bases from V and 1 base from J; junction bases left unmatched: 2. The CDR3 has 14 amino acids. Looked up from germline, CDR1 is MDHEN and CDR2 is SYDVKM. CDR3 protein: CASSSTGANTEAFF. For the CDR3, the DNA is TGTGCCAGCAGTTCGACAGGGGCGAACACTGAAGCTTTCTTT. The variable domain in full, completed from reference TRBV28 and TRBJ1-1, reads DVKVTQSSRYLVKRTGEKVFLECVQDMDHENMFWYRQDPGLGLRLIYFSYDVKMKEKGDIPEGYSVSREKKERFSLILESASTNQTSMYLCASSSTGANTEAFFGQGTRLTVV.

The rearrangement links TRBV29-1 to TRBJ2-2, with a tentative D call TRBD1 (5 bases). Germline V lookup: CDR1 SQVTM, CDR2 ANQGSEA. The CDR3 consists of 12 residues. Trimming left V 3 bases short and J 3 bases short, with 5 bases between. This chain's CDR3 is CSVDRDTGELFF. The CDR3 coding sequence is TGCAGCGTTGACAGGGACACCGGGGAGCTGTTTTTT.

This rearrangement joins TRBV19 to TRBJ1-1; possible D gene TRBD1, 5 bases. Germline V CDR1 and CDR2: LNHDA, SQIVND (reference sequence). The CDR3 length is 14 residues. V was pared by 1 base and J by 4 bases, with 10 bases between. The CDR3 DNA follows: TGTGCCAGTAGTATAGCGGGGGGAGGCACTGAAGCTTTCTTT. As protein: CASSIAGGGTEAFF.

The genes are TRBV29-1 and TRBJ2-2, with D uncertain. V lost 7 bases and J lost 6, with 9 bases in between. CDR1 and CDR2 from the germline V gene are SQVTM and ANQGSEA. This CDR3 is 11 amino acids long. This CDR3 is CSGRAAGELFF. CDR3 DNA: TGCAGCGGCCGAGCCGCCGGGGAGCTGTTTTTT.

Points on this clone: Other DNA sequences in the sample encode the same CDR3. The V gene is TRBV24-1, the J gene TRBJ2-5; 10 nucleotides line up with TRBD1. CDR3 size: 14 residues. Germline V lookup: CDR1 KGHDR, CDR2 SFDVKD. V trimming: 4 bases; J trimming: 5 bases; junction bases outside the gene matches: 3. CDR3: CATSETGGGETQYF. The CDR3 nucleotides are TGTGCCACCAGTGAGACAGGGGGCGGTGAGACCCAGTACTTC.

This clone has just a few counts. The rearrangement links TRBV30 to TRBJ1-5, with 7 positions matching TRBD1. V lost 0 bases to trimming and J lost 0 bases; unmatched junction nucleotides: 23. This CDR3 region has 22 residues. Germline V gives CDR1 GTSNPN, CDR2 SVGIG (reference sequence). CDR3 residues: CAWSVGSRVRDREGNSNQPQHF. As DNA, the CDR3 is TGTGCCTGGAGTGTCGGAAGTCGGGTCCGGGACAGAGAAGGCAATAGCAATCAGCCCCAGCATTTT.

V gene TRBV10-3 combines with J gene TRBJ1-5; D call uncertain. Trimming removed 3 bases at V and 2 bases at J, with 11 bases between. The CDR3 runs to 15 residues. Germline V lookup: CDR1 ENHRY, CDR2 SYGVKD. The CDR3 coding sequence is TGTGCCATCAGTGATCACAGAGACGGCAATCAGCCCCAGCATTTT. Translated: CAISDHRDGNQPQHF.

The CDR3 DNA is TGTGCCAGCAGCCGTACAGGGGAAAATTCACCCCTCCACTTT. It encodes CASSRTGENSPLHF. The V call is TRBV7-9, the J call TRBJ1-6; 7 bases fit TRBD1. This CDR3 region has 14 residues. The junction had 5 bases not matched to a gene; V was cut back by 5 bases and J by 7 bases. Germline V gene sequence: CDR1 SEHNR, CDR2 FQNEAQ (reference sequence).

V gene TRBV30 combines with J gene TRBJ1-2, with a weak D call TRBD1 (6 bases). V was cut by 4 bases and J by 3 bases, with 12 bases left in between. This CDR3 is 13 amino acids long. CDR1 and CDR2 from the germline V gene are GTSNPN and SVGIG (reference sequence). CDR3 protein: CAWIRDNYYGYTF. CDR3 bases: TGTGCCTGGATTCGGGACAACTACTATGGCTACACCTTC.

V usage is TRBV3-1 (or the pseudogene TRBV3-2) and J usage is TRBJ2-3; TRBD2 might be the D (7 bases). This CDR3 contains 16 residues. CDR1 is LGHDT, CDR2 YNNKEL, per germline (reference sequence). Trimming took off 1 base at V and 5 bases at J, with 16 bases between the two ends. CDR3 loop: CASSQARGAQKDTQYF. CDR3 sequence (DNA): TGTGCCAGCAGCCAAGCCCGGGGGGCCCAGAAAGATACGCAGTATTTT.

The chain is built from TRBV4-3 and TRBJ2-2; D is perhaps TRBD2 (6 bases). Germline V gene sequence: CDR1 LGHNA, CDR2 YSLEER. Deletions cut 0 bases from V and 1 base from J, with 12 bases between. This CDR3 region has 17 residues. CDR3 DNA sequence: TGCGCCAGCAGCCAAGAATTTATGGAGGGGAACACCGGGGAGCTGTTTTTT. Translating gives CASSQEFMEGNTGELFF.

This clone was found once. CDR3 protein: CASRIGTKSSGANVLTF. The CDR3 DNA follows: TGTGCCAGCAGAATTGGGACAAAATCCTCTGGGGCCAACGTCCTGACTTTC. V usage is TRBV27 and J usage is TRBJ2-6, with TRBD1 as a possible D gene (6 bases). Per germline, CDR1 MNHEY and CDR2 SMNVEV (reference sequence). The CDR3 is 17 amino acids. Deletions cut 6 bases from V and 0 bases from J, with 15 bases between. Variable domain in full (rest from reference TRBV27 and TRBJ2-6): EAQVTQNPRYLITVTGKKLTVTCSQNMNHEYMSWYRQDPGLGLRQIYYSMNVEVTDKGDVPEGYKVSRKEKRNFPLILESPSPNQTSLYFCASRIGTKSSGANVLTFGAGSRLTVL.